This paragraph covers one T cell receptor (beta chain) sequence. Under the authors' procedure: Nucleated cell number was recorded as an estimate derived from reference gene primer amplification. The repertoire was sequenced with immunoSEQ multiplex PCR; TCRdb's copy has only in-frame clones and lacks some. D and trimming were read from the DNA, whereas the V and J calls and clone size are those reported in that table. Counted here are around 130,000 clones, 75% to 90% occurring once; the ten biggest clones make up approximately 2%. This entry belongs to a study of blood T cell repertoires in COVID-19. Whole-study context: Samples representing acute and convalescent COVID-19 were sourced from the United States, Italy and Spain. The cDNA or gDNA used as material had been derived from T cells, B-cell-depleted T cells, or PBMCs.

The ends were cut back, 2 bases at V and 4 bases at J, with 10 bases in the middle. This CDR3 is built from 14 residues. The germline V gene has CDR1 SGHAT and CDR2 FQNNGV. This receptor was identified in a man between 70 and 80 years old with acute or convalescent COVID-19. Sequencing was done on a sample of peripheral blood. This chain links TRBV11-2 with TRBJ2-3; no firm D call. The CDR3 sequence: CASSLQRVADTQYF. The CDR3, as DNA: TGTGCCAGCAGCTTACAACGGGTTGCAGATACGCAGTATTTT.